This T cell receptor (beta chain) comes out of a study of T cell repertoires in cytomegalovirus infection. Study at large: A matching HLA type, together with CMV infection, was signaled by public TCR beta signatures.

TCRdb re-called the reads through MiXCR, storing one row per CDR3 protein. The sample shows some 38,000 distinct CDR3 sequences, approximately 52% of them seen only once. This clonotype has only a few counts. Its antigen is still unknown. Study findings and constraints: In two of eight donors, the top clonotype was HLA-C-restricted CMV-specific.

The sample in question was CD8+ T cells from cultured PBMCs, obtained from culture after CMV antigen stimulation. The receptor's source is a human donor in good health (CMV status not recorded). Some clones in this sample may be carry-over from other donors' samples.

CDR3 sequence (DNA): TGTGCCAGTAATCTAGCGGGCAGCTCCTACAATGAGCAGTTCTTC. Translated: CASNLAGSSYNEQFF. The chain uses TRBV19 and TRBJ2-1, with TRBD2 matching over 8 bases. Germline V gene data show CDR1 as LNHDA and CDR2 as SQIVND (reference sequence). The CDR3 loop spans 15 amino acids. V shed 7 bases and J 0 bases; nucleotides not matched to a gene: 5.